These 30 T cell receptor beta chains came from one sample sequenced in a study of CD8 T cells in Susac syndrome. With random hexamers, 0.5 to 1 ug RNA was reverse transcribed. Each CDR3 protein gets one entry after TCRdb re-called the immunoSEQ multiplex PCR reads with MiXCR. The sample records some 190,000 distinct CDR3 sequences, approximately 96% being singletons. Sequencing input: CD4+ T cells from PBMCs. The origin of the receptors is a human donor with multiple sclerosis.

This chain connects TRBV7-2 to TRBJ2-3, with 11 bases that match TRBD1. Looked up from germline, CDR1 is SGHTA and CDR2 is FQGNSA. Unmatched junction bases numbered 7, after V lost 0 bases and J lost 5 bases. There are 17 residues in the CDR3. The CDR3 nucleotides are TGTGCCAGCAGCTTAGCCGGACAGGGGGCGCGGGGAGATACGCAGTATTTT. It codes for CASSLAGQGARGDTQYF. Full variable domain (outside the CDR3, taken from reference TRBV7-2 and TRBJ2-3): GAGVSQSPSNKVTEKGKDVELRCDPISGHTALYWYRQSLGQGLEFLIYFQGNSAPDKSGLPSDRFSAERTGGSVSTLTIQRTQQEDSAVYLCASSLAGQGARGDTQYFGPGTRLTVL.

This chain links TRBV30 with TRBJ2-4; 7 bases map to TRBD1. The CDR3 loop spans 11 amino acids. The trim removed 3 bases at V and 15 bases at J, leaving 8 bases unmatched. Germline V gene lookup returns CDR1 GTSNPN and CDR2 SVGIG (reference sequence). This CDR3 is CAWSGQTGRYF. The CDR3 DNA follows: TGTGCCTGGAGCGGTCAGACAGGGCGGTACTTC.

The V and J genes are TRBV6-2 or TRBV6-3 and TRBJ2-2, with unresolved D. Between the trimmed V and J ends, which lost 3 bases and 7 bases, there was a span of 9 bases. The V gene's germline CDR1 is MNHEY and CDR2 SVGEGT. This CDR3 contains 13 residues. In DNA form, the CDR3 reads TGTGCCAGCAGTTATAGGGCCGGCGGGGAGCTGTTTTTT. Protein product: CASSYRAGGELFF.

V and J are TRBV7-9 and TRBJ2-7, with a weak D call TRBD2 (5 bases). The CDR3 covers 14 residues. V was shortened by 5 bases and J by 1 base, with 12 bases between the two germline ends. CDR1 SEHNR and CDR2 FQNEAQ come from the germline V gene (reference sequence). The CDR3 DNA is TGTGCCAGCAGCCCCGGGGAGTCGTCCTACGAGCAGTACTTC. Translating gives CASSPGESSYEQYF.

As DNA, the CDR3 is TGCAGTGCTAGTGGAGTTCCAATCGGGTATTCACCCCTCCACTTT. This codes for CSASGVPIGYSPLHF. V gene TRBV20-1 combines with J gene TRBJ1-6; D gene unclear. Germline CDR1 is DFQATT and CDR2 is SNEGSKA (reference sequence). CDR3 size: 15 residues. Trimming stripped 3 bases from V and 8 bases from J, with 17 bases between.

This chain joins TRBV25-1 and TRBJ2-7; 9 nucleotides line up with TRBD1. The CDR3 has 13 amino acids. Germline assignment: CDR1 MGHDK and CDR2 SYGVNS. V shed 7 bases, J shed 2 bases, and the junction held 3 bases outside the gene matches. The CDR3 spells CASMRDRAYEQYF. CDR3 nucleotides: TGTGCCAGCATGAGGGACAGGGCCTACGAGCAGTACTTC.

V and J are TRBV7-2 and TRBJ1-1; D is undetermined. Germline CDR1 and CDR2: SGHTA and FQGNSA. CDR3 length: 14 residues. Trimming stripped 3 bases from V and 3 bases from J, with 11 bases between. CDR3 in amino acids: CASSFQGGDTEAFF. The DNA for the CDR3 is TGTGCCAGCAGCTTTCAAGGTGGCGACACTGAAGCTTTCTTT.

CDR3 nucleotide sequence: TGTGCCTGGAGTGAGGGAGGAAGCGGGGCGGCGGGCACCGGGGAGCTGTTTTTT. Translated, it gives CAWSEGGSGAAGTGELFF. V is TRBV30 and J is TRBJ2-2; 7 bases are a match to TRBD2. This CDR3 is built from 18 residues. Germline CDR1 is GTSNPN and CDR2 is SVGIG (reference sequence). V trimming: 1 base; J trimming: 4 bases; junction bases outside the gene matches: 15.

The chain employs TRBV20-1 and TRBJ2-3, with TRBD2 identical over 10 bases. Germline-derived CDR1 and CDR2 are DFQATT and SNEGSKA (reference sequence). V lost 3 bases to trimming and J lost 0 bases; unmatched junction nucleotides: 9. This CDR3 has 17 amino acids. In DNA form, the CDR3 reads TGCAGTGCTAGTTCCCTAGCGGGGGCCACAAGCACAGATACGCAGTATTTT. This gives the protein CSASSLAGATSTDTQYF.

The gene calls are TRBV20-1 and TRBJ2-7; D unclear. V was cut by 3 bases and J by 0 bases, with 12 bases left in between. Germline V gene lookup returns CDR1 DFQATT and CDR2 SNEGSKA (reference sequence). This CDR3 contains 14 residues. The CDR3 sequence: CSASAPDSSYEQYF. CDR3 bases: TGCAGTGCTAGCGCCCCAGACTCCTCCTACGAGCAGTACTTC.

This clonotype was found a few times. V gene TRBV30 combines with J gene TRBJ1-5; D is perhaps TRBD1 (6 bases). CDR3 length equals 13 residues. Germline CDR1 GTSNPN, CDR2 SVGIG (reference sequence). The V and J ends lost 0 bases and 5 bases respectively, with 8 bases between them. CDR3: CAWSVGGDQPQHF. The CDR3 DNA is TGTGCCTGGAGTGTTGGGGGCGATCAGCCCCAGCATTTT.

This clonotype has a single count. The rearrangement joins TRBV7-9 to TRBJ2-7, with D maybe TRBD1 (5 bases). Per germline, CDR1 SEHNR and CDR2 FQNEAQ (reference sequence). V was trimmed by 1 base and J by 5 bases, leaving 18 bases between them. CDR3 length: 16 residues. The CDR3 nucleotides read TGTGCCAGCAGCTTAGAAGCCCCAGGGTTGGTCGACGAGCAGTACTTC. This sequence encodes CASSLEAPGLVDEQYF.

The count of this clonotype is one. The genes are TRBV20-1 and TRBJ1-6; D is uncertain. V gave up 5 bases and J gave up 4 bases, with 18 bases separating them. CDR1 and CDR2 (germline): DFQATT, SNEGSKA (reference sequence). This CDR3 region has 16 residues. The CDR3, as DNA: TGCAGTGCTCGGGAGGGCACCCCGCTTTATAATTCACCCCTCCACTTT. It is translated as CSAREGTPLYNSPLHF.

The table lists this clonotype with a count of one. The gene calls are TRBV2 and TRBJ2-7, with D possibly matching TRBD1 (6 bases). CDR3 size: 12 residues. CDR1 SNHLY and CDR2 FYNNEI come from the germline V gene. The V gene lost 5 bases and the J gene lost 6 bases, with 11 bases spanning the gap. The CDR3 DNA reads TGTGCCAGCAGTTTGGACAGACTCGAGCAGTACTTC. Its protein is CASSLDRLEQYF.

The genes are TRBV28 and TRBJ2-1, with no clear D. V shed 6 bases and J shed 10 bases, with 10 bases lying between them. Germline CDR1 is MDHEN and CDR2 is SYDVKM. The length of the CDR3 is 11 residues. The DNA of the CDR3 is TGTGCCAGCAGCCTAACTAAGGAGCAGTTCTTC. It yields the protein CASSLTKEQFF.

V gene TRBV14 combines with J gene TRBJ1-5, with TRBD1 as a possible D gene (6 bases). V lost 6 bases and J lost 5, with 14 bases in between. Germline V gene lookup returns CDR1 SGHDN and CDR2 FVKESK. This CDR3 contains 14 residues. For the CDR3, the DNA is TGTGCCAGCAGTCCTACAGGGAGGTATCAGCCCCAGCATTTT. Translation: CASSPTGRYQPQHF. Based on the CDR3 plus reference TRBV14 and TRBJ1-5, the full variable domain is EAGVTQFPSHSVIEKGQTVTLRCDPISGHDNLYWYRRVMGKEIKFLLHFVKESKQDESGMPNNRFLAERTGGTYSTLKVQPAELEDSGVYFCASSPTGRYQPQHFGDGTRLSIL.

The chain couples TRBV29-1 to TRBJ1-2; TRBD1 might be the D (6 bases). Germline CDR1 SQVTM, CDR2 ANQGSEA. The CDR3 runs 13 residues. V was cut by 3 bases and J by 10 bases, with 18 bases left in between. CDR3 in DNA: TGCAGCGTTGATGGTTCCTCAGACAGGCCCTACACCTTC. It specifies CSVDGSSDRPYTF.

DNA for the CDR3: TGCAGCGTCGCCGGGACAGAGTCCCAGTTAGCCAAAAACATTCAGTACTTC. Amino acids: CSVAGTESQLAKNIQYF. V and J are TRBV29-1 and TRBJ2-4; TRBD1 agrees at 7 bases. Trimming cost V 6 bases and J 0 bases; bases outside gene matches: 14. This CDR3 comprises 17 residues. Germline CDR1 and CDR2: SQVTM and ANQGSEA.

The J gene is TRBJ1-5, the V gene TRBV21-1; the DNA was not compared with TRBD1, the D call given in the table. TRBV21-1 is designated a pseudogene. This CDR3 region has 14 residues. CDR3 region: CASSNDRRDQPQHF. CDR3 sequence (DNA): TGTGCCAGCAGCAATGACAGGAGAGATCAGCCCCAGCATTTT.

This clonotype was detected only once. The gene calls are TRBV6-1 and TRBJ2-7; TRBD1 matches 11 bases. The CDR3 is 16 residues long. Germline-derived CDR1 and CDR2 are MNHNS and SASEGT. V was clipped by 4 bases and J by 3 bases; unmatched bases: 8. CDR3 sequence: CASSVGQGAGGYEQYF. CDR3 sequence (DNA): TGTGCCAGCAGTGTCGGACAGGGGGCAGGGGGCTACGAGCAGTACTTC.

The CDR3 DNA reads as TGTGCCAGCAGCTTAGCTCGACCTAACTATGGCTACACCTTC. Its translation is CASSLARPNYGYTF. V is TRBV7-9 and J is TRBJ1-2; D not resolved. Germline V CDR1 and CDR2: SEHNR, FQNEAQ (reference sequence). This CDR3 is 14 amino acids long. V shed 0 bases and J shed 0 bases, with 5 bases lying between them.

The chain recombines TRBV7-3 with TRBJ2-1; TRBD2 agrees at 11 bases. The V gene's germline CDR1 is SGHTA and CDR2 FQGTGA. This CDR3 has 14 residues. The V segment lost 5 bases and the J segment 8 bases; nucleotides outside the gene matches: 5. The CDR3 DNA sequence: TGTGCCAGCAGCCAAACTAGCGGGGGCGATGAGCAGTTCTTC. Amino acids: CASSQTSGGDEQFF.

The rearrangement joins TRBV20-1 to TRBJ1-1; no clear D. This CDR3 is 13 amino acids long. The germline V and J ends were trimmed by 4 bases and 5 bases, with 14 bases remaining between them. The V gene's germline CDR1 is DFQATT and CDR2 SNEGSKA (reference sequence). This chain's CDR3 is CSANRASGTEAFF. For the CDR3, the DNA is TGCAGTGCTAATCGGGCCTCGGGGACTGAAGCTTTCTTT.

The chain combines TRBV4-1 with TRBJ2-1; D is undetermined. Trimming removed 1 base from V and 0 bases from J, with 16 bases in between. Germline values: CDR1 MGHRA, CDR2 YSYEKL. The CDR3 is 18 residues long. CDR3 DNA sequence: TGCGCCAGCAGCCAAGTGGATATGGGCCTCCACTCCTACAATGAGCAGTTCTTC. It codes for CASSQVDMGLHSYNEQFF.

J is TRBJ1-6 and V is TRBV19, with 7 positions matching TRBD1. The V gene end was trimmed by 3 bases and the J gene end by 9 bases; junction bases not matched to a gene: 11. From germline, CDR1 is LNHDA and CDR2 SQIVND (reference sequence). The CDR3 has 16 amino acids. In DNA, the CDR3 is TGTGCCAGTAGTATGTACCGGGACAGCCCTGGTTCACCCCTCCACTTT. Its translation: CASSMYRDSPGSPLHF.

The CDR3 sequence: CSVEDPQGTYEQYF. In DNA, the CDR3 is TGCAGCGTTGAAGATCCGCAGGGAACCTACGAGCAGTACTTC. The chain combines TRBV29-1 with TRBJ2-7, with D tentatively TRBD1 (5 bases). Trimming cost V 0 bases and J 2 bases, with 11 bases left between them. The germline V gene encodes CDR1 SQVTM and CDR2 ANQGSEA. The CDR3 spans 14 residues.

In this sample, this clonotype turned up once. The gene calls are TRBV20-1 and TRBJ2-5, with 10 bases that match TRBD2. The CDR3 is made up of 16 amino acids. Germline CDR1 DFQATT, CDR2 SNEGSKA (reference sequence). Trimming at V came to 1 base and at J to 4 bases, leaving 9 bases not matched to a gene. The CDR3 loop reads CSARVALAGVGETQYF. Written as DNA, the CDR3 is TGCAGTGCTAGAGTCGCCCTAGCGGGGGTAGGAGAGACCCAGTACTTC.

The chain has TRBV18 and TRBJ2-2, with D perhaps matching TRBD1 (6 bases). The length of the CDR3 is 14 residues. The germline gives CDR1 KGHSH, CDR2 LQKENI. V shed 7 bases and J shed 1 base, with 10 bases lying between them. In DNA form, the CDR3 reads TGTGCCAGCTTCAGGGGCCAGAACACCGGGGAGCTGTTTTTT. It yields the protein CASFRGQNTGELFF.

The chain recombines TRBV7-9 with TRBJ2-3; 8 bases agree with TRBD1. Germline CDR1 and CDR2: SEHNR and FQNEAQ (reference sequence). The CDR3 sequence is 17 residues long. V trimming: 1 base; J trimming: 2 bases; junction bases outside the gene matches: 8. The CDR3 DNA is TGTGCCAGCAGCTTAGATCCAGGGGGCTCTGTCACAGATACGCAGTATTTT. It codes for CASSLDPGGSVTDTQYF.

The CDR3 spells CASAEGASAYGYTF. For the CDR3, the DNA is TGTGCCAGCGCGGAGGGGGCGTCTGCCTATGGCTACACCTTC. The chain joins TRBV12-3 or TRBV12-4 to TRBJ1-2, with TRBD1 identical over 7 bases. Trimming took 8 bases from V and 4 from J; bases not matched to a gene: 10. The CDR3 length is 14 residues.